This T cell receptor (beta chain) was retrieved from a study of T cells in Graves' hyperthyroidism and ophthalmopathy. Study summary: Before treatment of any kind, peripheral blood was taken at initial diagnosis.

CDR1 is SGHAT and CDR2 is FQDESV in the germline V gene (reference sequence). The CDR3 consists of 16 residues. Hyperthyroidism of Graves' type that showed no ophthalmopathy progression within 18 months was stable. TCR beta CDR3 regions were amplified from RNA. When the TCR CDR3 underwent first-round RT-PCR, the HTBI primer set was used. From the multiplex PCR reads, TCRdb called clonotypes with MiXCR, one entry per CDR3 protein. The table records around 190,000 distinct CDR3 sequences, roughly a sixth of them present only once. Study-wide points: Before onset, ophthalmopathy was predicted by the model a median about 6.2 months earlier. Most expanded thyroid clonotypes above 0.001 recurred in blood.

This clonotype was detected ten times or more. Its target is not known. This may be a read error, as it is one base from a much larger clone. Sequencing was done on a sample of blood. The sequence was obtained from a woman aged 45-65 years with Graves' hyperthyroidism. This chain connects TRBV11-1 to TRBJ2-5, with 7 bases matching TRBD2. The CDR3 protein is CVSSLSGIPQEETQYF. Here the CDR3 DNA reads TGTGTCAGCAGCCTCAGCGGGATCCCCCAAGAAGAGACCCAGTACTTC.